This T cell receptor beta chain was documented in a study of T cells in localized non-small cell lung cancer. Study conclusions and caveats: A higher density of T cells in blood coincided with extended overall survival. Investigators sequenced only a single tumor region, leaving heterogeneity possible. There were a median roughly 60 of the top 100 tumor clones appearing in adjacent lung. Adjacent uninvolved lung tissue had the highest T cell clonality, exceeding tumor.

As regards this clone: The antigen remains unidentified.

Trimming pared 4 bases from V and 1 base from J, leaving 14 bases between. CDR1 and CDR2 (germline): GTSNPN, SVGIG (reference sequence). The CDR3 runs to 14 residues. Measured with immunoSEQ multiplex PCR; TCRdb has only the in-frame clones, and not every one. This repertoire shows about 72,000 clones, 84% found once; its top ten account for around an eighth. The rearrangement links TRBV30 to TRBJ2-7; tentative D call: TRBD1 (7 bases). This sequence was found in a female donor over 55 with stage I lung adenocarcinoma. The material was peripheral blood, obtained before any cancer treatment. The CDR3 spells CAWKGQDYSYEQYF. For the CDR3, the DNA is TGTGCCTGGAAAGGACAGGACTATTCCTACGAGCAGTACTTC. Based on the CDR3 plus reference TRBV30 and TRBJ2-7, the full variable domain is SQTIHQWPATLVQPVGSPLSLECTVEGTSNPNLYWYRQAAGRGLQLLFYSVGIGQISSEVPQNLSASRPQDRQFILSSKKLLLSDSGFYLCAWKGQDYSYEQYFGPGTRLTVT.